This T cell receptor (beta chain) was sequenced in a study of monozygotic twins with inflammatory bowel disease. cDNA was made in eight separate reactions per sample. Template switching introduced UMIs that contain a 6-nucleotide sample barcode. TCRdb reanalyzed the 5' RACE reads, giving one entry per CDR3 protein sequence and no DNA. The specimen's table records just over 300,000 distinct CDR3 sequences. This CDR3 has 14 amino acids. The germline gives CDR1 MNHNS, CDR2 SASEGT. The chain recombines TRBV6-1 with TRBJ1-4; there is no DNA to check the TCRdb D call of TRBD1. The receptor comes from a human donor with ulcerative colitis or Crohn's disease, or a healthy co-twin of an affected twin (not recorded which). Material: blood. The CDR3 protein is CASRGQGIGEKLFF.